This T cell receptor beta chain came from a study of blood T cell repertoires in COVID-19. Background on the study: Specimens from acute and convalescent COVID-19 originated in the United States, Italy and Spain. Sources were T cells, B-cell-depleted T cells, or PBMCs; the material itself was cDNA or gDNA.

Methods used by the authors: Reference gene primer amplification in the assay estimated nucleated cell counts. Data came from immunoSEQ multiplex PCR; TCRdb stores just in-frame clones and leaves some out. The V and J calls and the clone size are those of that table, but D and trimming were determined from the DNA. The table has about 160,000 clones, roughly 82% seen once; the top ten hold around 15%. CDR1 and CDR2 (germline): SQVTM, ANQGSEA. With 1 base clipped from V and 0 bases from J, the junction kept 5 bases outside the gene matches. The CDR3 runs to 17 residues. Sequenced material: peripheral blood. This chain joins TRBV29-1 and TRBJ2-6; 8 bases map to TRBD1. This clonotype was obtained from a human donor with acute or convalescent COVID-19. The donor label of this sample is uncertain. The CDR3 region has the DNA TGCAGCGTTGAAGTCGGACAGGGCATCTCTGGGGCCAACGTCCTGACTTTC. Protein product: CSVEVGQGISGANVLTF.